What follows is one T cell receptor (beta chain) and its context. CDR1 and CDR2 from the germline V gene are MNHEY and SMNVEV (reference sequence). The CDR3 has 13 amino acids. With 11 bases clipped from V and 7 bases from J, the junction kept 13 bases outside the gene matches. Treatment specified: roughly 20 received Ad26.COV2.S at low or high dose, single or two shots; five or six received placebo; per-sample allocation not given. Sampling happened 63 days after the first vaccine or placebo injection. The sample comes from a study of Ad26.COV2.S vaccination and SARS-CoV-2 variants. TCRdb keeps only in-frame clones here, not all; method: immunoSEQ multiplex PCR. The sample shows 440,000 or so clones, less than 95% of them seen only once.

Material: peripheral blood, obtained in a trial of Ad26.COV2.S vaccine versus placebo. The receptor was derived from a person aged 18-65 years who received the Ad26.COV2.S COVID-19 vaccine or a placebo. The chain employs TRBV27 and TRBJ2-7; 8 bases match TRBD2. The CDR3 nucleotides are TGTGCCTCATCTTTTGGACTAGCAGGAGAGCAGTACTTC. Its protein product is CASSFGLAGEQYF.